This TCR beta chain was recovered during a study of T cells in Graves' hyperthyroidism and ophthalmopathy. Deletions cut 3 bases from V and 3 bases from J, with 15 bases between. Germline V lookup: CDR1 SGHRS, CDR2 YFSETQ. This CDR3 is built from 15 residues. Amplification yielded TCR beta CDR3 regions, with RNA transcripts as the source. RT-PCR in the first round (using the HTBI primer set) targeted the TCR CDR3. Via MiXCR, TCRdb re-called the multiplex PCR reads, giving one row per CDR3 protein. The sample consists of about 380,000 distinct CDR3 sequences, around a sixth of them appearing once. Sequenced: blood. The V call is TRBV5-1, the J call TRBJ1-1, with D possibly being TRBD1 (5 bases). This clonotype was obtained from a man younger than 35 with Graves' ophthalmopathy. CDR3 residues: CASSWSRAGDTEAFF. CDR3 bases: TGCGCCAGCAGCTGGAGCAGGGCCGGAGACACTGAAGCTTTCTTT.